One sample yielded the 25 T cell receptor beta chains listed below, sequenced in a study of blood T cell repertoires in COVID-19. The protocol was immunoSEQ multiplex PCR, while the TCRdb copy is restricted to in-frame clones and leaves out a portion. Of approximately 75,000 clones detected, around 80% appear once; the ten largest clones hold roughly 13%. The sequenced sample consisted of peripheral blood. All receptors derive from a man aged 45 to 65 with COVID-19, enrolled during active disease.

The chain employs TRBV4-2 and TRBJ2-7, with TRBD1 matching over 7 bases. Per germline, CDR1 LGHNA and CDR2 YNFKEQ. V lost 1 base and J lost 5; bases outside the gene matches: 8. The CDR3 loop spans 15 amino acids. CDR3 protein: CASSQGNRGANEQYF. The CDR3 coding sequence is TGTGCCAGCAGCCAAGGTAACAGGGGTGCGAACGAGCAGTACTTC.

The V call is TRBV20-1, the J call TRBJ1-1; D gene unclear. The V end lost 3 bases, the J end lost 1 base, and 9 bases lay between the germline ends. Germline V CDR1 and CDR2: DFQATT, SNEGSKA (reference sequence). This CDR3 is 13 amino acids long. Here the CDR3 reads CSASREANTEAFF. In DNA, the CDR3 is TGCAGTGCTAGTCGAGAGGCGAACACTGAAGCTTTCTTT.

The sample holds a few counts of this clone. The chain has TRBV25-1 and TRBJ2-1; 9 nucleotides align to TRBD1. The length of the CDR3 is 16 residues. V trimming: 1 base; J trimming: 7 bases; junction bases outside the gene matches: 8. CDR1 is MGHDK and CDR2 is SYGVNS in the germline V gene. Here the CDR3 DNA reads TGTGCCAGCAGTGAATGGGGACAGGGTAAGAATAATGAGCAGTTCTTC. As protein: CASSEWGQGKNNEQFF.

This clone was observed once. The chain joins TRBV2 to TRBJ2-1, with TRBD2 matching over 8 bases. Germline V gene lookup returns CDR1 SNHLY and CDR2 FYNNEI. Losses at the gene ends were 4 bases for V and 3 bases for J; bases not matched to a gene: 5. The CDR3 is 15 amino acids. CDR3 sequence reads: CASSGRGGFYNEQFF. The DNA for the CDR3 is TGTGCCAGCAGTGGACGCGGGGGGTTCTACAATGAGCAGTTCTTC. Together with reference TRBV2 and TRBJ2-1, the CDR3 gives the full variable domain: EPEVTQTPSHQVTQMGQEVILRCVPISNHLYFYWYRQILGQKVEFLVSFYNNEISEKSEIFDDQFSVERPDGSNFTLKIRSTKLEDSAMYFCASSGRGGFYNEQFFGPGTRLTVL.

This clone has just a few counts. The chain uses TRBV6-6 and TRBJ2-2, with D possibly matching TRBD1 (6 bases). The length of the CDR3 is 14 residues. V lost 7 bases to trimming and J lost 3 bases, with 12 bases between them. Per germline, CDR1 MNHNY and CDR2 SVGAGI (reference sequence). In DNA, the CDR3 is TGTGCCAGCACATACAGGGTTGACACCGGGGAGCTGTTTTTT. Translated, it gives CASTYRVDTGELFF.

The rearrangement uses TRBV24-1 and TRBJ1-5; perhaps TRBD1 as D (5 bases). This CDR3 comprises 13 residues. Trimming left V 5 bases short and J 6 bases short, with 10 bases between. Looked up from germline, CDR1 is KGHDR and CDR2 is SFDVKD. The CDR3 DNA is TGTGCCACCAGTGCGCAGGGCGGTCAGCCCCAGCATTTT. It codes for CATSAQGGQPQHF.

In its sample, this clone was seen a few times. The chain has TRBV6-2 or TRBV6-3 and TRBJ1-1, with 7 bases identical to TRBD1. This CDR3 region has 11 residues. V gave up 4 bases and J gave up 7 bases; unmatched junction bases: 0. Per the germline V gene, CDR1 is MNHEY and CDR2 is SVGEGT. The DNA of the CDR3 is TGTGCCAGCAGTTGGACAGGTGAAGCTTTCTTT. The encoded protein is CASSWTGEAFF.

This chain links TRBV19 with TRBJ1-1, with 9 positions matching TRBD1. CDR1 LNHDA and CDR2 SQIVND come from the germline V gene (reference sequence). This CDR3 spans 14 amino acids. V lost 3 bases, J lost 4 bases, and 3 bases stayed unmatched. CDR3 in amino acids: CASSMDRGITEAFF. CDR3 bases: TGTGCCAGTAGTATGGACAGGGGCATCACTGAAGCTTTCTTT.

This sequence joins TRBV28 and TRBJ1-2; D call uncertain. Deletions cut 1 base from V and 7 bases from J, with 4 bases between. Germline CDR1 is MDHEN and CDR2 is SYDVKM. CDR3 length: 11 amino acids. CDR3 in DNA: TGTGCCAGCAGTTTATCCCGTGGCTACACCTTC. This sequence encodes CASSLSRGYTF.

The V gene is TRBV5-1, the J gene TRBJ1-2, with TRBD1 as a possible D gene (5 bases). This CDR3 has 15 amino acids. Germline values: CDR1 SGHRS, CDR2 YFSETQ. V lost 1 base, J lost 8 bases, and 18 bases lay in between. For the CDR3, the DNA is TGCGCCAGCAGCTTGTCGTCCGGGGGTACGAGGGGCTACACCTTC. It codes for CASSLSSGGTRGYTF.

This chain connects TRBV18 to TRBJ2-6, with 9 bases aligning to TRBD2. The ends lost 3 bases at V and 1 base at J; junction bases unmatched: 10. This CDR3 is built from 19 residues. CDR1 and CDR2 (germline): KGHSH, LQKENI. CDR3 bases: TGTGCCAGCTCACCCACCATAGCGGGAGTGGGGTCTGGGGCCAACGTCCTGACTTTC. It codes for CASSPTIAGVGSGANVLTF. Combining the CDR3 with reference TRBV18 and TRBJ2-6 gives the whole variable domain NAGVMQNPRHLVRRRGQEARLRCSPMKGHSHVYWYRQLPEEGLKFMVYLQKENIIDESGMPKERFSAEFPKEGPSILRIQQVVRGDSAAYFCASSPTIAGVGSGANVLTFGAGSRLTVL.

V usage is TRBV29-1 and J usage is TRBJ1-3; D may be TRBD1 (6 bases). This CDR3 spans 11 amino acids. Trimming removed 6 bases at V and 3 bases at J, with 6 bases between. CDR1 is SQVTM, CDR2 ANQGSEA, per germline. CDR3 sequence reads: CSVTGGNTIYF. In DNA, the CDR3 is TGCAGCGTGACAGGTGGAAACACCATATATTTT.

The chain couples TRBV10-1 to TRBJ2-1; a possible D gene is TRBD2 (5 bases). The germline CDR1 and CDR2 sequences are WNHNN and SYGVQD (reference sequence). This CDR3 is 13 amino acids long. With 2 bases removed from V and 10 bases from J, the gap between germline ends came to 12 bases. The CDR3 DNA follows: TGCGCCAGCAGTGAGCACGGCGGGCCCGAGCAGTTCTTC. This encodes CASSEHGGPEQFF.

The chain is built from TRBV19 and TRBJ2-2; no firm D call. V was cut by 7 bases and J by 6 bases, with 9 bases left in between. This CDR3 has 12 amino acids. CDR1 and CDR2 (germline): LNHDA, SQIVND (reference sequence). As DNA, the CDR3 is TGTGCCAGTACCTCCCTAGCCGGGGAGCTGTTTTTT. This translates into CASTSLAGELFF.

The genes are TRBV19 and TRBJ1-3; TRBD1 agrees at 9 bases. The germline V gene has CDR1 LNHDA and CDR2 SQIVND (reference sequence). This CDR3 comprises 16 residues. J lost 3 bases, V lost 10 bases, and 13 bases had no gene match. CDR3 sequence (DNA): TGTGCCACCGCCGACTCACAGGGGGCGCTTGGAAACACCATATATTTT. It is translated as CATADSQGALGNTIYF.

This sequence joins TRBV11-2 and TRBJ2-1, with 14 bases matching TRBD2. Germline V gene sequence: CDR1 SGHAT, CDR2 FQNNGV. After removal of 5 bases from V and 15 bases from J, the junction contained 18 bases not matched to a gene. This CDR3 has 17 amino acids. In nucleotides, the CDR3 is TGTGCCAGCAGCCCAATCGGGACTAGCGGGAGTGGTTCGGGTTTGTTCTTC. This codes for CASSPIGTSGSGSGLFF.

This chain joins TRBV28 and TRBJ2-5; no clear D. Germline V gene sequence: CDR1 MDHEN, CDR2 SYDVKM. Deletions cut 3 bases from V and 5 bases from J, with 10 bases between. This CDR3 has 13 amino acids. The DNA of the CDR3 is TGTGCCAGCAGTTTTGGTATTCGGGAGACCCAGTACTTC. It translates to CASSFGIRETQYF.

This chain joins TRBV29-1 and TRBJ1-4; D unresolved. Trimming removed 4 bases at V and 4 bases at J, with 7 bases between. The CDR3 runs to 12 residues. Germline CDR1 reads SQVTM; CDR2 reads ANQGSEA. This chain's CDR3 is CSVGFGNEKLFF. In nucleotides, the CDR3 is TGCAGCGTTGGTTTCGGTAATGAAAAACTGTTTTTT.

The chain joins TRBV5-1 to TRBJ2-5; D might be TRBD1 (5 bases). CDR3 length: 17 residues. V was pared by 0 bases and J by 3 bases, with 18 bases between. Germline loops: CDR1 SGHRS, CDR2 YFSETQ. The DNA for the CDR3 is TGCGCCAGCAGCTTGGGGTTCGGGCAGGGCAGCGAAGAGACCCAGTACTTC. This codes for CASSLGFGQGSEETQYF.

Note on this clone: At one end the junction does not follow the germline gene, possibly because of a read error. V is TRBV7-8 and J is TRBJ2-3, with D tentatively TRBD1 (5 bases). The CDR3 runs 13 residues. Germline CDR1 and CDR2: SGHVS and FQNEAQ. This chain's CDR3 is CASSLQGTGTQYF. DNA of the CDR3: TGTGCCAGCAGCTTACAGGGCACAGGTACGCAGTATTTT.

This chain links TRBV9 with TRBJ2-6; 8 bases agree with TRBD1. The germline CDR1 and CDR2 sequences are SGDLS and YYNGEE. With V trimmed by 6 bases and J by 4 bases, 9 bases remained unmatched. The length of the CDR3 is 16 residues. CDR3 nucleotides: TGTGCCAGCATGTCGTACAGGGGGTCCGGGGCCAACGTCCTGACTTTC. This codes for CASMSYRGSGANVLTF.

V and J are TRBV5-8 and TRBJ1-2, with a weak D call TRBD1 (6 bases). Trimming took off 2 bases at V and 3 bases at J, with 11 bases between the two ends. Germline V gives CDR1 SGHTS, CDR2 YDEGEE. The CDR3 consists of 14 residues. CDR3 protein: CASSLRGNDYGYTF. CDR3 bases: TGTGCCAGCAGCTTAAGGGGGAACGACTATGGCTACACCTTC.

The genes are TRBV29-1 and TRBJ2-7; TRBD1 matches at 10 bases. V was clipped by 6 bases and J by 3 bases; unmatched bases: 5. The CDR3 has 13 amino acids. Germline V gene lookup returns CDR1 SQVTM and CDR2 ANQGSEA. The CDR3 spells CSVGQGISYEQYF. The CDR3 DNA sequence: TGCAGCGTGGGACAGGGGATAAGCTACGAGCAGTACTTC.

This clone was detected once. The chain joins TRBV10-3 to TRBJ2-7; D may be TRBD2 (6 bases). Between the trimmed V and J ends, which lost 3 bases and 0 bases, there was a span of 12 bases. The CDR3 extends over 15 amino acids. The germline V gene has CDR1 ENHRY and CDR2 SYGVKD. In DNA, the CDR3 is TGTGCCATCAGTGATCCGGCGGGGAGCTCCTACGAGCAGTACTTC. Residues: CAISDPAGSSYEQYF.

V usage is TRBV5-1 and J usage is TRBJ2-3, with 7 bases matching TRBD1. There are 14 residues in the CDR3. Germline V gene data show CDR1 as SGHRS and CDR2 as YFSETQ. The ends lost 4 bases at V and 4 bases at J; junction bases unmatched: 6. DNA of the CDR3: TGCGCCAGCAGCCCTGGACAGGCATCAGATACGCAGTATTTT. Amino acid sequence: CASSPGQASDTQYF.